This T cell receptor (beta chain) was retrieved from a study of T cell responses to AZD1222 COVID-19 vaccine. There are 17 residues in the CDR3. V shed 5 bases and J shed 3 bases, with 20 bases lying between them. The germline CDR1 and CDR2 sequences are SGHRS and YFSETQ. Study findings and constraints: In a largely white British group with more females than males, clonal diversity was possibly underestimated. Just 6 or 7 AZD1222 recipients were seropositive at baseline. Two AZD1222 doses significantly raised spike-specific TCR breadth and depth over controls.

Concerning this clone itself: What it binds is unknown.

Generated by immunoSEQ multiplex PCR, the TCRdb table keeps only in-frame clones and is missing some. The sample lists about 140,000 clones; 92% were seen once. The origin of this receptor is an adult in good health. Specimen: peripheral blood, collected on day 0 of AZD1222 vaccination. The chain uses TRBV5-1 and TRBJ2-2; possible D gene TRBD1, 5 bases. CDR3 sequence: CASSYPPQGVDTGELFF. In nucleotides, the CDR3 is TGCGCCAGCAGTTATCCACCGCAGGGCGTAGACACCGGGGAGCTGTTTTTT.